The source of this TCR beta chain is a study of T cell changes during pregnancy in multiple sclerosis. V was trimmed by 5 bases and J by 5 bases, leaving 18 bases between them. This CDR3 region has 15 residues. Per the germline V gene, CDR1 is SEHNR and CDR2 is FQNEAQ (reference sequence). In its sample, this clone was seen once. Clones were read by immunoSEQ multiplex PCR, and TCRdb kept only the in-frame ones, dropping some. The repertoire holds approximately 69,000 clones, with about 92% as singletons. V usage is TRBV7-9 and J usage is TRBJ1-1, with a weak D call TRBD1 (5 bases). The sequences come from peripheral blood, collected in the second trimester of pregnancy. The receptor was derived from a female donor in good health, enrolled as a control in a pregnancy study. The CDR3 DNA is TGTGCCAGCAGCCCATCGATAGGGGTACGGACTGAAGCTTTCTTT. It translates to CASSPSIGVRTEAFF. Combining the CDR3 with reference TRBV7-9 and TRBJ1-1 gives the whole variable domain DTGVSQNPRHKITKRGQNVTFRCDPISEHNRLYWYRQTLGQGPEFLTYFQNEAQLEKSRLLSDRFSAERPKGSFSTLEIQRTEQGDSAMYLCASSPSIGVRTEAFFGQGTRLTVV.